This T cell receptor beta chain appears in the sequencing data of a study of blood T cell repertoires in COVID-19. Overall study context: Specimens from acute and convalescent COVID-19 originated in the United States, Italy and Spain. In each case, the material was cDNA or gDNA derived from T cells, B-cell-depleted T cells, or PBMCs.

This CDR3 has 14 amino acids. The V end lost 2 bases, the J end lost 2 bases, and 9 bases lay between the germline ends. CDR1 and CDR2 from the germline V gene are MNHEY and SMNVEV (reference sequence). Remarks on this clone: The sample has other DNA sequences that encode this CDR3 too.

Produced via immunoSEQ multiplex PCR; TCRdb's table is partial and in-frame only. The profile shows around 260,000 clones, under 90% of them singletons. Study members were between about 18 and 90 years old and lived in 20 to 25 US regions. Allocation to cohorts depended on clinical history reported by the participants. The clonotype was recovered from a man younger than 45 with acute COVID-19. Sequenced sample: PBMCs or T cells enriched from blood (not recorded which). The V call is TRBV27, the J call TRBJ1-1; possible D gene TRBD1, 6 bases. CDR3: CASSLRGGNTEAFF. In DNA, the CDR3 is TGTGCCAGCAGTTTAAGAGGGGGTAACACTGAAGCTTTCTTT.